This T cell receptor (beta chain) derives from a study of CD8 T cells in ankylosing spondylitis. Notes on the study in general: A TCR beta motif made of fewer than ten highly homologous variants seemed typical of ankylosing spondylitis blood.

Germline CDR1 is MGHRA and CDR2 is YSYEKL. V was pared by 1 base and J by 1 base, with 7 bases between. The CDR3 totals 14 residues. Worth noting for this clonotype: The antigen is undetermined.

MiXCR, applied by TCRdb to the 5' RACE reads, yields one record per CDR3 protein. The table includes approximately 220,000 distinct CDR3 sequences, around 16% detected once. The gene calls are TRBV4-1 and TRBJ1-1; D remains unclear. Sequences were obtained from blood, either unsorted or a sorted T cell fraction (not recorded which). This sequence was found in a male donor with ankylosing spondylitis. CDR3 region: CASSQVAENTEAFF. Here the CDR3 DNA reads TGCGCCAGCAGCCAAGTTGCAGAGAACACTGAAGCTTTCTTT.